The 27 T cell receptor beta chains given below trace back to one sample, sequenced in a study of PD-1 blockade in classical Hodgkin lymphoma. The time point is: cycle 4 day 1 (C4D1), after less than 7 weeks of nivolumab. After autologous stem cell transplantation all patients relapsed, and prior brentuximab vedotin exposure differed between cohorts. Produced via immunoSEQ multiplex PCR; TCRdb's table is partial and in-frame only. This table has approximately 49,000 clones, approximately 80% appearing once. This sample comprised peripheral blood mononuclear cells (PBMCs), obtained before the fourth cycle of nivolumab. All receptors come from a human donor with classical Hodgkin lymphoma.

This clone has just one count. The chain links TRBV29-1 to TRBJ2-5; 10 positions match TRBD1. This CDR3 is built from 18 residues. V gave up 1 base and J gave up 0 bases; unmatched junction bases: 11. Germline CDR1 and CDR2: SQVTM and ANQGSEA. The CDR3 DNA reads as TGCAGCGTTGAAGGCTTTGGACAGGGGGGATGGTACCAAGAGACCCAGTACTTC. As protein: CSVEGFGQGGWYQETQYF.

The rearrangement links TRBV19 to TRBJ1-4; TRBD1 might be the D (5 bases). Germline CDR1 is LNHDA and CDR2 is SQIVND (reference sequence). The V end was cut by 7 bases, the J end by 4 bases, with 16 bases between. The CDR3 length is 15 residues. The CDR3 loop is CASNRDGQFNEKLFF. The CDR3 coding sequence is TGTGCCAGTAATAGGGACGGTCAATTTAATGAAAAACTGTTTTTT.

The chain links TRBV11-3 to TRBJ2-5; the match to TRBD1 covers 9 bases. The V and J ends lost 5 bases and 3 bases, in that order; junction bases with no gene match: 4. Germline CDR1 and CDR2: SGHNT and YENEEA. The CDR3 covers 14 residues. In nucleotides, the CDR3 is TGTGCCAGCAGCAACCGGGACAGGGAAGAGACCCAGTACTTC. It is translated as CASSNRDREETQYF.

By share, this clone ranks as medium-sized. V usage is TRBV6-1 and J usage is TRBJ2-7, with 7 bases that match TRBD1. CDR1 is MNHNS, CDR2 SASEGT, per germline. J gave up 4 bases and V 6 bases, and 12 bases lay outside the gene matches. The length of the CDR3 is 15 residues. The CDR3 DNA sequence: TGTGCCAGCAGCCCTCAGGGGACAGCCCCTTACGAGCAGTACTTC. It translates to CASSPQGTAPYEQYF.

The rearrangement uses TRBV7-8 and TRBJ1-6; possibly TRBD1 for D (5 bases). Between the trimmed V and J ends, which lost 1 base and 0 bases, there was a span of 16 bases. The CDR3 runs 19 residues. Germline V lookup: CDR1 SGHVS, CDR2 FQNEAQ. The CDR3: CASSLVGQGFSSYNSPLHF. The DNA of the CDR3 is TGTGCCAGCAGCTTAGTCGGCCAGGGATTTAGCTCCTATAATTCACCCCTCCACTTT.

The chain links TRBV19 to TRBJ2-1; 12 bases map to TRBD1. V lost 9 bases to trimming and J lost 6 bases; unmatched junction nucleotides: 6. The CDR3 extends over 14 amino acids. The V gene's germline CDR1 is LNHDA and CDR2 SQIVND (reference sequence). CDR3 protein: CASHGTGGLNEQFF. In DNA, the CDR3 is TGTGCCAGCCATGGGACAGGGGGCCTCAATGAGCAGTTCTTC.

J is TRBJ2-1 and V is TRBV16, with D possibly being TRBD1 or TRBD2 (5 bases each). Germline CDR1 KGHSY, CDR2 FQNENV. This CDR3 has 16 amino acids. Deletions cut 3 bases from V and 1 base from J, with 13 bases between. The CDR3 region is CASSHRDGVSYNEQFF. The DNA of the CDR3 is TGTGCCAGCAGCCATCGGGACGGAGTGTCCTACAATGAGCAGTTCTTC.

J is TRBJ1-1 and V is TRBV19; D gene unclear. CDR1 LNHDA and CDR2 SQIVND come from the germline V gene (reference sequence). The CDR3 has 17 amino acids. Trimming pared 5 bases from V and 0 bases from J, leaving 19 bases between. CDR3 region: CASSLGRPFSMNTEAFF. The CDR3 nucleotides read TGTGCCAGTAGTCTCGGACGGCCCTTTTCGATGAACACTGAAGCTTTCTTT.

The DNA of the CDR3 is TGCGCCAGCAGCTTGTATGGTTTCACAGATACGCAGTATTTT. It codes for CASSLYGFTDTQYF. The V and J genes are TRBV5-1 and TRBJ2-3; D is undetermined. CDR1 is SGHRS and CDR2 is YFSETQ in the germline V gene. V was clipped by 1 base and J by 2 bases, with 8 bases between them. The CDR3 contains 14 residues.

The rearrangement uses TRBV6-9 and TRBJ2-7; D may be TRBD1 or TRBD2 (5 bases each). Trimming shortened V by 3 bases and J by 3 bases, and 15 bases separated the two germline ends. This CDR3 region has 15 residues. Germline CDR1 is MNHGY and CDR2 is SVAAGI. The CDR3 loop is CASSYGRDLGYEQYF. The CDR3, as DNA: TGTGCCAGCAGTTACGGCAGGGACCTCGGCTACGAGCAGTACTTC.

The chain links TRBV4-3 to TRBJ2-5, with D perhaps matching TRBD1 or TRBD2 (5 bases each). The CDR3 sequence is 16 residues long. Trimming removed 1 base from V and 0 bases from J, with 12 bases in between. Germline CDR1 is LGHNA and CDR2 is YSLEER. The CDR3 protein is CASSQGRKGHQETQYF. The CDR3 DNA is TGCGCCAGCAGCCAAGGGAGGAAGGGGCACCAAGAGACCCAGTACTTC.

This clone was detected many times. The V gene is TRBV18, the J gene TRBJ1-1; TRBD1 might be the D (5 bases). CDR1 KGHSH and CDR2 LQKENI come from the germline V gene. CDR3 length equals 13 residues. Trimming shortened V by 2 bases and J by 6 bases, and 10 bases separated the two germline ends. The CDR3: CASSPVQQAEAFF. CDR3 DNA sequence: TGTGCCAGCTCACCAGTTCAACAGGCTGAAGCTTTCTTT. Full variable domain (missing parts from reference TRBV18 and TRBJ1-1): NAGVMQNPRHLVRRRGQEARLRCSPMKGHSHVYWYRQLPEEGLKFMVYLQKENIIDESGMPKERFSAEFPKEGPSILRIQQVVRGDSAAYFCASSPVQQAEAFFGQGTRLTVV.

V gene TRBV19 combines with J gene TRBJ1-2, with TRBD1 as a possible D gene (5 bases). Germline V gene lookup returns CDR1 LNHDA and CDR2 SQIVND (reference sequence). V lost 7 bases and J 4 bases, leaving 25 bases between the germline ends. The CDR3 is made up of 17 amino acids. In nucleotides, the CDR3 is TGTGCCAGTAATTCGATACCCGGGACGTTACCGGCCTATGGCTACACCTTC. Translated, it gives CASNSIPGTLPAYGYTF. The full variable domain, completed using reference TRBV19 and TRBJ1-2, is DGGITQSPKYLFRKEGQNVTLSCEQNLNHDAMYWYRQDPGQGLRLIYYSQIVNDFQKGDIAEGYSVSREKKESFPLTVTSAQKNPTAFYLCASNSIPGTLPAYGYTFGSGTRLTVV.

The rearrangement joins TRBV30 to TRBJ2-5, with 11 bases that match TRBD2. V shed 2 bases, J shed 5 bases, and the junction held 7 bases outside the gene matches. Germline lookup yields CDR1 GTSNPN and CDR2 SVGIG (reference sequence). The CDR3 length is 15 residues. CDR3 in amino acids: CAWSPRLAGTETQYF. CDR3 in DNA: TGTGCCTGGAGTCCACGACTAGCGGGGACCGAGACCCAGTACTTC.

As to this clone: Different DNA sequences within this sample yield the same CDR3. The chain links TRBV6-1 to TRBJ1-5, with D possibly TRBD1 on 5 matching bases. V was clipped by 1 base and J by 5 bases, with 9 bases between them. The CDR3 contains 14 residues. CDR1 and CDR2 from the germline V gene are MNHNS and SASEGT. For the CDR3, the DNA is TGTGCCAGCAGTGAAGGGGGCAATGATCAGCCCCAGCATTTT. Protein sequence: CASSEGGNDQPQHF.

V usage is TRBV27 and J usage is TRBJ1-1; D gene unclear. V was pared by 6 bases and J by 3 bases, with 14 bases between. The germline V gene has CDR1 MNHEY and CDR2 SMNVEV (reference sequence). CDR3 length: 14 amino acids. The CDR3, as DNA: TGTGCCAGCAGATCCGATTTTGCATACACTGAAGCTTTCTTT. As protein: CASRSDFAYTEAFF.

The chain joins TRBV7-8 to TRBJ2-5; D unresolved. The CDR3 runs to 14 residues. V was pared by 1 base and J by 1 base, with 7 bases between. Germline V gene sequence: CDR1 SGHVS, CDR2 FQNEAQ. The CDR3 DNA reads TGTGCCAGCAGCTTAGGTCAGGCCCAAGAGACCCAGTACTTC. Translation: CASSLGQAQETQYF.

The rearrangement links TRBV30 to TRBJ2-2; D gene uncertain. V gave up 2 bases and J gave up 2 bases, with 21 bases separating them. Germline CDR1 is GTSNPN and CDR2 is SVGIG (reference sequence). CDR3 size: 18 residues. The CDR3 protein is CAWSPLKGWQANTGELFF. The CDR3 DNA reads TGTGCCTGGAGTCCTCTGAAGGGCTGGCAGGCCAACACCGGGGAGCTGTTTTTT.

The chain carries TRBV2 and TRBJ1-2; no clear D. This CDR3 comprises 15 residues. Germline assignment: CDR1 SNHLY and CDR2 FYNNEI. Trimming took off 1 base at V and 2 bases at J, with 11 bases between the two ends. CDR3 sequence: CASSEEVATNYGYTF. DNA for the CDR3: TGTGCCAGCAGTGAAGAGGTTGCAACGAACTATGGCTACACCTTC. Filled out from reference TRBV2 and TRBJ1-2, the complete variable domain reads EPEVTQTPSHQVTQMGQEVILRCVPISNHLYFYWYRQILGQKVEFLVSFYNNEISEKSEIFDDQFSVERPDGSNFTLKIRSTKLEDSAMYFCASSEEVATNYGYTFGSGTRLTVV.

The chain employs TRBV6-6 and TRBJ2-5, with D possibly being TRBD2 (5 bases). Per germline, CDR1 MNHNY and CDR2 SVGAGI (reference sequence). V lost 4 bases, J lost 5 bases, and 14 bases lay in between. The CDR3 has 14 amino acids. The CDR3 spells CASSLLGVRETQYF. The DNA for the CDR3 is TGTGCCAGCAGTTTACTCGGGGTACGGGAGACCCAGTACTTC.

This clone was picked up a small number of times. This sequence joins TRBV13 and TRBJ2-7; D gene unclear. The CDR3 has 14 amino acids. V lost 0 bases and J lost 0, with 6 bases in between. Germline loops: CDR1 PRHDT, CDR2 FYEKMQ (reference sequence). This chain's CDR3 is CASSLGVTSYEQYF. The CDR3, as DNA: TGTGCCAGCAGCTTAGGTGTTACCTCCTACGAGCAGTACTTC.

This clone was found a few times. The rearrangement uses TRBV28 and TRBJ1-5, with a possible D match to TRBD1 (6 bases). CDR1 and CDR2 from the germline V gene are MDHEN and SYDVKM. V dropped 2 bases and J dropped 0 bases, with 8 bases sitting between them. CDR3 length equals 15 residues. The CDR3 spells CASSLGGPSNQPQHF. CDR3 nucleotide sequence: TGTGCCAGCAGTTTAGGGGGGCCTAGCAATCAGCCCCAGCATTTT.

The chain combines TRBV2 with TRBJ1-2; TRBD1 aligns across 9 bases. With 4 bases clipped from V and 3 bases from J, the junction kept 0 bases outside the gene matches. The CDR3 sequence is 13 residues long. Germline loops: CDR1 SNHLY, CDR2 FYNNEI. CDR3 coding DNA: TGTGCCAGCAGTGGGGACAGGGACTATGGCTACACCTTC. Protein sequence: CASSGDRDYGYTF.

The chain employs TRBV11-3 and TRBJ2-5, with D tentatively TRBD2 (5 bases). CDR3 length: 20 amino acids. Germline V gene data show CDR1 as SGHNT and CDR2 as YENEEA. The V end was cut by 0 bases, the J end by 0 bases, with 23 bases between. DNA for the CDR3: TGTGCCAGCAGCTTAGATGTCCGGTTTTCTGTGACGGACTACCAAGAGACCCAGTACTTC. This translates into CASSLDVRFSVTDYQETQYF.

The rearrangement links TRBV5-5 to TRBJ1-2; perhaps TRBD1 as D (5 bases). This CDR3 has 15 residues. Germline assignment: CDR1 SGHKS and CDR2 YYEKEE (reference sequence). The germline V and J ends were trimmed by 0 bases and 1 base, with 10 bases remaining between them. CDR3: CASSLAGPNNYGYTF. The CDR3 DNA is TGTGCCAGCAGCTTGGCAGGGCCCAATAACTATGGCTACACCTTC.

The chain couples TRBV7-2 to TRBJ2-1; 7 bases are shared with TRBD2. CDR3 length: 16 residues. Trimming removed 4 bases from V and 8 bases from J; junction bases left unmatched: 14. CDR1 and CDR2 from the germline V gene are SGHTA and FQGNSA. Written as DNA, the CDR3 is TGTGCCAGCAGCTCAGTCCTTGCGGGAGAGTGGGATGAGCAGTTCTTC. Amino acid sequence: CASSSVLAGEWDEQFF.

The chain combines TRBV19 with TRBJ1-3; D unclear. CDR3 length: 15 amino acids. Trimming cost V 7 bases and J 0 bases, with 13 bases left between them. Germline loops: CDR1 LNHDA, CDR2 SQIVND (reference sequence). In DNA, the CDR3 is TGTGCCAGTACCAGGTCCTTACGCTCTGGAAACACCATATATTTT. Its protein product is CASTRSLRSGNTIYF. The full variable domain, rest sourced from reference TRBV19 and TRBJ1-3, is DGGITQSPKYLFRKEGQNVTLSCEQNLNHDAMYWYRQDPGQGLRLIYYSQIVNDFQKGDIAEGYSVSREKKESFPLTVTSAQKNPTAFYLCASTRSLRSGNTIYFGEGSWLTVV.